This TCR beta chain was obtained from a study of radiation and T cells in renal cell carcinoma. Overall study findings and caveats: Dominant CDR3 motifs occupied more repertoire in irradiated than control tumors.

Treatment: treatment-naive control, cytoreductive nephrectomy. With regard to this clone: Antigen unknown.

Per the germline V gene, CDR1 is SGHTA and CDR2 is FQGTGA. The ends were cut back, 5 bases at V and 2 bases at J, with 8 bases in the middle. CDR3 length: 13 residues. Sequencing used immunoSEQ multiplex PCR; TCRdb keeps in-frame clones, though not all of them. This table holds around 16,000 clones, around 60% found once. This chain links TRBV7-3 with TRBJ2-3; unclear D gene. The material sequenced was tumor tissue, taken from a patient whose treatment was nephrectomy without radiotherapy. This clonotype was obtained from a man aged 50 to 59 with renal cell carcinoma. CDR3: CASSPSLTDTQYF. Here the CDR3 DNA reads TGTGCCAGCAGCCCGTCCCTCACAGATACGCAGTATTTT.